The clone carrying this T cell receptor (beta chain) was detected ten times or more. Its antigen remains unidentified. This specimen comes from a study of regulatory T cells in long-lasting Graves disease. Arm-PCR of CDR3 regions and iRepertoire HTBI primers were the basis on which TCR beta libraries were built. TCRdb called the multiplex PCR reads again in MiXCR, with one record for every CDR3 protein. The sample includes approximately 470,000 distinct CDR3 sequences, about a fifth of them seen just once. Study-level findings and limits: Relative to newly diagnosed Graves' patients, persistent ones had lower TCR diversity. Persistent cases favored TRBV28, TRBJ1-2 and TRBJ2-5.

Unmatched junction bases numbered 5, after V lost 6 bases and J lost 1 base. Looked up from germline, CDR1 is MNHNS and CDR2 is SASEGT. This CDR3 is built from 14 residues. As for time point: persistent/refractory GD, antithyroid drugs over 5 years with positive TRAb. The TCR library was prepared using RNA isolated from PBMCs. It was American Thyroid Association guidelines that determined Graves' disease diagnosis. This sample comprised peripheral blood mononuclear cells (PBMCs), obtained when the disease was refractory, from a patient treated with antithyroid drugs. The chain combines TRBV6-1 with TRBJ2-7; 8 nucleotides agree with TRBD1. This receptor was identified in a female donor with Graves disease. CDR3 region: CASSAGTGSYEQYF. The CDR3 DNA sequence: TGTGCCAGCAGCGCCGGGACAGGATCCTACGAGCAGTACTTC.